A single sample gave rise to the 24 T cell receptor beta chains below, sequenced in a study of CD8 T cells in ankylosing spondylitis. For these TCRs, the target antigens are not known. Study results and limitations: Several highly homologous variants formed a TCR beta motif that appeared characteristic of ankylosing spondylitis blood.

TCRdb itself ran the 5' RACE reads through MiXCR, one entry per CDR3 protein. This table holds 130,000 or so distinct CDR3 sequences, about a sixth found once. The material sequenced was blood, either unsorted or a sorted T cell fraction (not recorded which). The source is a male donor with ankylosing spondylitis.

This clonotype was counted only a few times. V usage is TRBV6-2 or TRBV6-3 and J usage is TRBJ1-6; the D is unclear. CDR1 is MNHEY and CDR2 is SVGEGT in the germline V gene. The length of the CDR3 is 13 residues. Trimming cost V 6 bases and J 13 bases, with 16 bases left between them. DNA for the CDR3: TGTGCCAGCAGCTTCCTGGACGGGAGCCCCCTCCACTTT. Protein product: CASSFLDGSPLHF.

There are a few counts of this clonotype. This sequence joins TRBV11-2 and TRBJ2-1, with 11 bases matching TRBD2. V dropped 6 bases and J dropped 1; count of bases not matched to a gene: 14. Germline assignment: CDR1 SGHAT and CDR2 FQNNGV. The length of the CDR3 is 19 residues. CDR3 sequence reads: CASRPKPASGRTSYNEQFF. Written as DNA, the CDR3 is TGTGCCAGCAGACCGAAACCAGCTAGCGGGAGGACGTCCTACAATGAGCAGTTCTTC.

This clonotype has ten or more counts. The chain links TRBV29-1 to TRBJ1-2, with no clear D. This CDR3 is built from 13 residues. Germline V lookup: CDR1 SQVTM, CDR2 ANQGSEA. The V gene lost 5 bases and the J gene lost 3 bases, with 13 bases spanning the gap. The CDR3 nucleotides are TGCAGCGTTATGCTACAGAACCACTATGGCTACACCTTC. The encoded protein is CSVMLQNHYGYTF.

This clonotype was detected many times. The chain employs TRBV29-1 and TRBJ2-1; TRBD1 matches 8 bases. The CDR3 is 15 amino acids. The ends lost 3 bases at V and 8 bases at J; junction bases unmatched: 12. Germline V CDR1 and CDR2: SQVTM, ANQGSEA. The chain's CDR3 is CSVESRLDRDYEQFF. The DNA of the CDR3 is TGCAGCGTTGAGAGCCGGTTGGACAGGGATTATGAGCAGTTCTTC.

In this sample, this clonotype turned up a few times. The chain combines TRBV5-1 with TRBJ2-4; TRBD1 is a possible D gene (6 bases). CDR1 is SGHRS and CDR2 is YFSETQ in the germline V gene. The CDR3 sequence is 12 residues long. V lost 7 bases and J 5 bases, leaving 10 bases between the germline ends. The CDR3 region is CASGGGENIQYF. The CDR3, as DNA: TGCGCCAGCGGGGGCGGAGAAAACATTCAGTACTTC.

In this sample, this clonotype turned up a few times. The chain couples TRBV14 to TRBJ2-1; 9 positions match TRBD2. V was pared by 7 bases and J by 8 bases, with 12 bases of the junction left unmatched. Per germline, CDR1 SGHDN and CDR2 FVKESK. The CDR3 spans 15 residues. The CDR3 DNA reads TGTGCCAGCACCCTCCATGCGGGAGGGCCCGATGAGCAGTTCTTC. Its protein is CASTLHAGGPDEQFF. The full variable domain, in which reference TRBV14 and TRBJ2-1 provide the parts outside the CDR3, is EAGVTQFPSHSVIEKGQTVTLRCDPISGHDNLYWYRRVMGKEIKFLLHFVKESKQDESGMPNNRFLAERTGGTYSTLKVQPAELEDSGVYFCASTLHAGGPDEQFFGPGTRLTVL.

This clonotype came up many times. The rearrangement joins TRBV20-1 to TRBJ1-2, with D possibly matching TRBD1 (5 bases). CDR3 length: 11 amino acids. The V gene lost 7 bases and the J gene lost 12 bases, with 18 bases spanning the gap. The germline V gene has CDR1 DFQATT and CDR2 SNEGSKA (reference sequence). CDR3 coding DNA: TGCAGTGTCAGGTCCGGGGCGGCGGACACCTTC. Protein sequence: CSVRSGAADTF.

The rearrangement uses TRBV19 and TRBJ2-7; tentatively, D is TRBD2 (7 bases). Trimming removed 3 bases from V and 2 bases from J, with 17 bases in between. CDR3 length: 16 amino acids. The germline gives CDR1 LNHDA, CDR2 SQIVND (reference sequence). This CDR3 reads CASSIGTAGAPYEQYF. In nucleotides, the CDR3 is TGTGCCAGTAGTATCGGGACCGCGGGGGCCCCCTACGAGCAGTACTTC.

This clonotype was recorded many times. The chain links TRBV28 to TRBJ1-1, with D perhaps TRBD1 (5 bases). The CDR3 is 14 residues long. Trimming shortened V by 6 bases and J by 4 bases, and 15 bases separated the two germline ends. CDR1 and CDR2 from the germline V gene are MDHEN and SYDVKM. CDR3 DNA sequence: TGTGCCAGCAGACAGGTCGCATCGGGCACTGAAGCTTTCTTT. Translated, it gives CASRQVASGTEAFF.

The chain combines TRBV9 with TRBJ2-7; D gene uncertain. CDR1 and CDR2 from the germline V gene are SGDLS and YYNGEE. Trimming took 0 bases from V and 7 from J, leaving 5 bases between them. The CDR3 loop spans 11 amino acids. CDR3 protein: CASSVGGEQYF. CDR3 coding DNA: TGTGCCAGCAGCGTAGGAGGAGAGCAGTACTTC.

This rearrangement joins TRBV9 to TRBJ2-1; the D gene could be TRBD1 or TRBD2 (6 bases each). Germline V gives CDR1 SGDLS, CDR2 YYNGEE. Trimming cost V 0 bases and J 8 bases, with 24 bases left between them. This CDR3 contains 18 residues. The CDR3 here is CASSVEEGVGWPLDEQFF. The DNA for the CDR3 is TGTGCCAGCAGCGTAGAGGAGGGGGTTGGGTGGCCCCTCGATGAGCAGTTCTTC.

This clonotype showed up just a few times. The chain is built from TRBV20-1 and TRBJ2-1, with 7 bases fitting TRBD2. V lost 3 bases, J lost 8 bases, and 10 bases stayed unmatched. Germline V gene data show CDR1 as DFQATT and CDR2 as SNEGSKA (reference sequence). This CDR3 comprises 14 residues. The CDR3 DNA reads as TGCAGTGCTAGCCGTGGCGGGAGTATCGATGAGCAGTTCTTC. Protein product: CSASRGGSIDEQFF.

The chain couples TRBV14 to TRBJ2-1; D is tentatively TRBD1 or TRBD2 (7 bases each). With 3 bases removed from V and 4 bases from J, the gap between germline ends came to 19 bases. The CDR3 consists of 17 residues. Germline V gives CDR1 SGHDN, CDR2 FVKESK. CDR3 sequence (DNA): TGTGCCAGCAGCCATCTAGCGGCGCCCAGGGGGTACAATGAGCAGTTCTTC. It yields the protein CASSHLAAPRGYNEQFF.

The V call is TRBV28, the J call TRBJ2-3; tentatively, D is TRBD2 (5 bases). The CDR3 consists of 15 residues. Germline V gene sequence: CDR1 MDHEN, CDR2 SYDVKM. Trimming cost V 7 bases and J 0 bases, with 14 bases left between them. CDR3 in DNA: TGTGCCAGCACGTCCGGGATGCGCAGCACAGATACGCAGTATTTT. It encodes CASTSGMRSTDTQYF.

As DNA, the CDR3 is TGTGCCAGCAGCCTAAAGACTAGCTCCTCTTACAATGAGCAGTTCTTC. It translates to CASSLKTSSSYNEQFF. The genes are TRBV7-3 and TRBJ2-1; 7 bases match TRBD2. Unmatched junction bases numbered 11, after V lost 5 bases and J lost 4 bases. CDR1 and CDR2 (germline): SGHTA, FQGTGA. The CDR3 contains 16 residues.

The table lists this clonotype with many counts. The CDR3 sequence: CSAAGQSYNEQFF. In DNA, the CDR3 is TGCAGCGCCGCGGGACAAAGCTACAATGAGCAGTTCTTC. The chain combines TRBV29-1 with TRBJ2-1; the D call may be TRBD1 or TRBD2 (6 bases each). This CDR3 region has 13 residues. Germline values: CDR1 SQVTM, CDR2 ANQGSEA. V was pared by 7 bases and J by 3 bases, with 13 bases between.

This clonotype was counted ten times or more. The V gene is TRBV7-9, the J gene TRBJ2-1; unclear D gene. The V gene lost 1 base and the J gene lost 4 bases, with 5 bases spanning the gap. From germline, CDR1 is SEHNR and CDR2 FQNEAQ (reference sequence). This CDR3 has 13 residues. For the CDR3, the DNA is TGTGCCAGCAGCTTAGGGCGGTACAATGAGCAGTTCTTC. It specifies CASSLGRYNEQFF.

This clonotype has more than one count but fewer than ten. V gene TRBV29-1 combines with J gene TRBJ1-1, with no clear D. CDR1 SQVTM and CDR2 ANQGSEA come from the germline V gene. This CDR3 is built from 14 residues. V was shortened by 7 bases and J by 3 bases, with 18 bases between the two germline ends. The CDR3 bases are TGCAGCGCAGACCCGACATCGGGGTACACTGAAGCTTTCTTT. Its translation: CSADPTSGYTEAFF.

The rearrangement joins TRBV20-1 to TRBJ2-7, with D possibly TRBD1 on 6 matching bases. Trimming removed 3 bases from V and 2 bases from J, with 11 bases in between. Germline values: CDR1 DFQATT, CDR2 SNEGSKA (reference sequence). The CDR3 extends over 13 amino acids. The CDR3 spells CSASRQAAYEQYF. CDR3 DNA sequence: TGCAGTGCTAGCCGACAGGCAGCCTACGAGCAGTACTTC.

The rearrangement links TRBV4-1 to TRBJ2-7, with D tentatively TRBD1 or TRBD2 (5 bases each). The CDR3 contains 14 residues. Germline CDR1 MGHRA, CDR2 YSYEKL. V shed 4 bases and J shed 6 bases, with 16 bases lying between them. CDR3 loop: CASSPGTGPFEQYF. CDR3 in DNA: TGCGCCAGCAGCCCCGGGACGGGGCCCTTCGAGCAGTACTTC.

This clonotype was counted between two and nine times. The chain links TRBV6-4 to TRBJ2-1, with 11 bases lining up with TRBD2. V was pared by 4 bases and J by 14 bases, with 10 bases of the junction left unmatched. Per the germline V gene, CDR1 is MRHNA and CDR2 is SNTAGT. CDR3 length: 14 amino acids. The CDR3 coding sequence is TGTGCCAGCAGTGTTATTAGCGGGAGGGCCGATGAGTTCTTC. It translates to CASSVISGRADEFF.

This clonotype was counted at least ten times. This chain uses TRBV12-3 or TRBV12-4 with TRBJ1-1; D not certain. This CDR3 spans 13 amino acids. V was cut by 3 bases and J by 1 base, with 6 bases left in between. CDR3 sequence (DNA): TGTGCCAGCAGTTTTCCGGGGAACACTGAAGCTTTCTTT. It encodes CASSFPGNTEAFF.

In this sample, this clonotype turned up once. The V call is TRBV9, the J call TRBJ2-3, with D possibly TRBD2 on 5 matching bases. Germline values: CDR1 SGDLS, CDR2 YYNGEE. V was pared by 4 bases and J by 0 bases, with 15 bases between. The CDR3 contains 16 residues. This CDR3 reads CASSSLRRASTDTQYF. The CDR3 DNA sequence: TGTGCCAGCAGCTCCCTACGGCGGGCTAGCACAGATACGCAGTATTTT.

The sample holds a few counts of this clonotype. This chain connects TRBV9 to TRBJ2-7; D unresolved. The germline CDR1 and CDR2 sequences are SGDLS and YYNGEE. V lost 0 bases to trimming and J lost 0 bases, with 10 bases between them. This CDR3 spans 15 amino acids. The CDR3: CASSVGATPSYEQYF. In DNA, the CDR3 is TGTGCCAGCAGCGTAGGAGCGACACCCTCCTACGAGCAGTACTTC. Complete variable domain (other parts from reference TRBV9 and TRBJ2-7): DSGVTQTPKHLITATGQRVTLRCSPRSGDLSVYWYQQSLDQGLQFLIQYYNGEERAKGNILERFSAQQFPDLHSELNLSSLELGDSALYFCASSVGATPSYEQYFGPGTRLTVT.